This TCR beta chain is drawn from a study of cytomegalovirus exposure and HLA in healthy donors. General study findings and limits: Most likely, a cluster of highly shared sequence variants arose as a sequencing artifact. Reportedly, cytomegalovirus status was diagnosed with high sensitivity and specificity. Differences between HLA loci emerged in a later analysis of TCR association rates, with DRB1 most and HLA-C fewest.

PCR used 60 Vbeta primers and 13 Jbeta primers. The data were produced by immunoSEQ multiplex PCR, yet TCRdb's version contains in-frame clones alone and is incomplete. The top ten hold roughly 8.3% of the sample, which has 100,000 to 120,000 clones, roughly 71% seen once. Looked up from germline, CDR1 is KGHSH and CDR2 is LQKENI. V was pared by 5 bases and J by 5 bases, with 14 bases between. The CDR3 loop spans 14 amino acids. This clone has more than one count but fewer than ten. Its target is unknown. Healthy bone marrow donors formed the donor group. V is TRBV18 and J is TRBJ2-3; TRBD1 might be the D (5 bases). Sequenced input: PBMCs. The source of this sequence is a man aged 18 to 30 in good health and CMV-seropositive. CDR3 in amino acids: CASSGAGQRDTQYF. The CDR3 coding sequence is TGTGCCAGCTCAGGGGCAGGGCAGAGAGATACGCAGTATTTT.